The 18 T cell receptor beta chains below come from one sample, sequenced in a study of CD8 T cells in Susac syndrome. A quantity of about 0.5 to 1 ug RNA underwent reverse transcription using random hexamers. Each CDR3 protein gets one entry after TCRdb re-called the immunoSEQ multiplex PCR reads with MiXCR. The table lists 250,000 to 350,000 distinct CDR3 sequences, roughly 94% of them singletons. Sequenced input: CD4+ T cells from PBMCs. The receptors were sampled from a human donor with multiple sclerosis.

This chain connects TRBV12-3 or TRBV12-4 to TRBJ1-4; possibly TRBD1 for D (5 bases). V dropped 5 bases and J dropped 7 bases, with 17 bases sitting between them. The CDR3 covers 15 residues. In DNA form, the CDR3 reads TGTGCCAGCAGTCGGGGAAAGGGGCTCCGTGAAAAACTGTTTTTT. It encodes CASSRGKGLREKLFF.

This clonotype turned up a few times. The genes are TRBV18 and TRBJ2-7; 7 nucleotides line up with TRBD2. This CDR3 contains 14 residues. The germline V gene has CDR1 KGHSH and CDR2 LQKENI. V dropped 2 bases and J dropped 0; count of bases not matched to a gene: 1. The CDR3 DNA follows: TGTGCCAGCTCACCAGGGACTAACTCCTACGAGCAGTACTTC. It is translated as CASSPGTNSYEQYF.

This clonotype was recorded only once. The rearrangement joins TRBV7-9 to TRBJ1-5, with a tentative D call TRBD1 (6 bases). The CDR3 runs 16 residues. V was pared by 3 bases and J by 4 bases, with 16 bases between. Germline CDR1 SEHNR, CDR2 FQNEAQ (reference sequence). DNA of the CDR3: TGTGCCAGCAGCTTGGGGACCGGACAGCCTAATCAGCCCCAGCATTTT. It yields the protein CASSLGTGQPNQPQHF.

The chain is built from TRBV6-6 and TRBJ2-7; no reliable D call. Germline CDR1 MNHNY, CDR2 SVGAGI (reference sequence). The CDR3 runs 11 residues. V was cut by 5 bases and J by 2 bases, with 4 bases left in between. CDR3: CASSTPYEQYF. The CDR3 coding sequence is TGTGCCAGCAGTACTCCCTACGAGCAGTACTTC.

The genes are TRBV11-3 and TRBJ1-6, with a tentative D call TRBD1 (5 bases). The V end lost 1 base, the J end lost 13 bases, and 14 bases lay between the germline ends. The CDR3 covers 14 residues. Germline-derived CDR1 and CDR2 are SGHNT and YENEEA. The CDR3 DNA follows: TGTGCCAGCAGCTTAGGAGACAGTCCTAACCCCCTCCACTTT. Amino acids: CASSLGDSPNPLHF.

The gene calls are TRBV5-1 and TRBJ2-1; 8 positions agree with TRBD2. CDR1 is SGHRS and CDR2 is YFSETQ in the germline V gene. This CDR3 comprises 15 residues. Trimming took 4 bases from V and 3 from J; bases not matched to a gene: 6. The CDR3 region is CASSPTSDLYNEQFF. In DNA, the CDR3 is TGCGCCAGCAGCCCGACTAGCGACCTCTACAATGAGCAGTTCTTC. Based on the CDR3 plus reference TRBV5-1 and TRBJ2-1, the full variable domain is KAGVTQTPRYLIKTRGQQVTLSCSPISGHRSVSWYQQTPGQGLQFLFEYFSETQRNKGNFPGRFSGRQFSNSRSEMNVSTLELGDSALYLCASSPTSDLYNEQFFGPGTRLTVL.

This chain joins TRBV30 and TRBJ2-1; 12 bases map to TRBD2. The V and J ends lost 4 bases and 9 bases, in that order; junction bases with no gene match: 4. The CDR3 sequence is 13 residues long. Germline CDR1 is GTSNPN and CDR2 is SVGIG (reference sequence). The CDR3 bases are TGTGCCTGGACTAGCGGGAGGGCCCCTGAGCAGTTCTTC. Its translation is CAWTSGRAPEQFF.

J is TRBJ2-5 and V is TRBV5-1; 9 positions match TRBD2. Germline V CDR1 and CDR2: SGHRS, YFSETQ. Trimming took 0 bases from V and 5 from J; bases not matched to a gene: 8. This CDR3 contains 16 residues. CDR3 in amino acids: CASSLGLAGNLETQYF. The DNA for the CDR3 is TGCGCCAGCAGCTTGGGTCTAGCGGGGAATCTGGAGACCCAGTACTTC. The whole variable domain, filled in from reference TRBV5-1 and TRBJ2-5, reads KAGVTQTPRYLIKTRGQQVTLSCSPISGHRSVSWYQQTPGQGLQFLFEYFSETQRNKGNFPGRFSGRQFSNSRSEMNVSTLELGDSALYLCASSLGLAGNLETQYFGPGTRLLVL.

This rearrangement joins TRBV5-6 to TRBJ2-1, with TRBD2 matching over 7 bases. V was pared by 2 bases and J by 7 bases, with 15 bases of the junction left unmatched. The germline V gene has CDR1 SGHDT and CDR2 YYEEEE. The CDR3 length is 17 residues. For the CDR3, the DNA is TGTGCCAGCAGCTTCAGAACCAGACAGCCCGGGAGGAATGAGCAGTTCTTC. It is translated as CASSFRTRQPGRNEQFF.

V is TRBV9 and J is TRBJ2-5; the D gene is possibly TRBD2 (6 bases). The CDR3 is made up of 14 amino acids. The germline V gene has CDR1 SGDLS and CDR2 YYNGEE. Trimming stripped 2 bases from V and 3 bases from J, with 11 bases between. This CDR3 is CASSVGSGEETQYF. The CDR3 DNA reads as TGTGCCAGCAGCGTGGGTAGCGGCGAAGAGACCCAGTACTTC.

V usage is TRBV28 and J usage is TRBJ1-4; D gene unclear. This CDR3 comprises 15 residues. V gave up 6 bases and J gave up 1 base, with 12 bases separating them. Germline V gene sequence: CDR1 MDHEN, CDR2 SYDVKM. CDR3 bases: TGTGCCAGCAGCAGACTTGGCGGAACTAATGAAAAACTGTTTTTT. This encodes CASSRLGGTNEKLFF.

The V call is TRBV20-1, the J call TRBJ2-3; D may correspond to TRBD1 or TRBD2 (5 bases each). Trimming took 3 bases from V and 2 from J, leaving 15 bases between them. Germline lookup yields CDR1 DFQATT and CDR2 SNEGSKA (reference sequence). There are 15 residues in the CDR3. The CDR3 DNA reads as TGCAGTGCTAGGGGACCACGGCCCATCACAGATACGCAGTATTTT. Translated: CSARGPRPITDTQYF.

This chain joins TRBV30 and TRBJ2-1, with 14 bases fitting TRBD2. CDR3 size: 15 residues. Unmatched junction bases numbered 4, after V lost 2 bases and J lost 7 bases. Germline assignment: CDR1 GTSNPN and CDR2 SVGIG (reference sequence). In nucleotides, the CDR3 is TGTGCCTGGAGTCAGGGACTAGCGGGGGCGAATGAGCAGTTCTTC. Protein sequence: CAWSQGLAGANEQFF.

The chain has TRBV19 and TRBJ2-3; 9 nucleotides match TRBD2. This CDR3 has 14 amino acids. Germline CDR1 reads LNHDA; CDR2 reads SQIVND (reference sequence). V lost 7 bases and J lost 8; bases outside the gene matches: 10. For the CDR3, the DNA is TGTGCCAGTACTCTTAGCGGGGGAGGGGGTACGCAGTATTTT. Translated: CASTLSGGGGTQYF.

The V gene is TRBV12-5, the J gene TRBJ2-3; the D gene is possibly TRBD2 (6 bases). Between the trimmed V and J ends, which lost 4 bases and 3 bases, there was a span of 11 bases. CDR3 length: 14 amino acids. Germline values: CDR1 LGHNT, CDR2 FRNRAP. The CDR3 here is CASGSNLATDTQYF. DNA of the CDR3: TGTGCTAGTGGTTCCAATCTAGCGACAGATACGCAGTATTTT.

The chain joins TRBV5-1 to TRBJ2-7, with 7 bases fitting TRBD1. Germline CDR1 and CDR2: SGHRS and YFSETQ. This CDR3 has 15 residues. Losses at the gene ends were 5 bases for V and 1 base for J; bases not matched to a gene: 9. CDR3 sequence reads: CASRLMGTASYEQYF. CDR3 nucleotide sequence: TGCGCCAGCAGGTTGATGGGGACAGCGTCCTACGAGCAGTACTTC. Complete variable domain (other parts from reference TRBV5-1 and TRBJ2-7): KAGVTQTPRYLIKTRGQQVTLSCSPISGHRSVSWYQQTPGQGLQFLFEYFSETQRNKGNFPGRFSGRQFSNSRSEMNVSTLELGDSALYLCASRLMGTASYEQYFGPGTRLTVT.

V usage is TRBV7-9 and J usage is TRBJ1-2; 7 bases fit TRBD1. V lost 7 bases to trimming and J lost 5 bases; unmatched junction nucleotides: 10. There are 14 residues in the CDR3. CDR1 is SEHNR, CDR2 FQNEAQ, per germline (reference sequence). The CDR3 sequence: CASNRQGKTYGYTF. In nucleotides, the CDR3 is TGTGCCAGCAACAGACAGGGTAAAACATATGGCTACACCTTC. The variable domain in full, with the rest retrieved from reference TRBV7-9 and TRBJ1-2, is DTGVSQNPRHKITKRGQNVTFRCDPISEHNRLYWYRQTLGQGPEFLTYFQNEAQLEKSRLLSDRFSAERPKGSFSTLEIQRTEQGDSAMYLCASNRQGKTYGYTFGSGTRLTVV.

The J gene is TRBJ2-1, the V gene TRBV11-2, with TRBD2 identical over 10 bases. J gave up 5 bases and V 4 bases, and 2 bases lay outside the gene matches. CDR1 and CDR2 from the germline V gene are SGHAT and FQNNGV. CDR3 size: 14 residues. CDR3 protein: CASSSLAGNNEQFF. CDR3 nucleotides: TGTGCCAGCAGCTCACTAGCGGGGAACAATGAGCAGTTCTTC.